This is a list of T cell receptor beta chains from one sample in a study of cytomegalovirus exposure and HLA in healthy donors. Data came from immunoSEQ multiplex PCR; TCRdb stores just in-frame clones and leaves some out. The profile shows approximately 150,000 clones, around three quarters of them singletons. Material for sequencing was PBMCs. The source is a man aged 35-49 years in good health and CMV-seropositive. Both conserved end residues are part of each CDR3. A D gene is named only where the DNA matches it firmly. A row's size may be missing; if present it is once, few, many or a size class.

size,J,D,V,CDR3,DNA
-,TRBJ1-4,TRBD1,TRBV5-1,CASKRNRGSNEKLFF,TGCGCCAGCAAACGGAACAGGGGGTCTAATGAAAAACTGTTTTTT
-,TRBJ2-7,TRBD2,TRBV4-3,CASSPGTKDEQYF,TGCGCCAGCAGCCCCGGGACTAAGGACGAGCAGTACTTC
-,TRBJ2-1,TRBD2,TRBV6-4,CASSPETSGYNEQFF,TGTGCCAGCAGTCCCGAGACTAGCGGATACAATGAGCAGTTCTTC
-,TRBJ2-5,TRBD1,TRBV11-3,CASSRDRETQYF,TGTGCCAGCAGCCGGGACAGGGAGACCCAGTACTTC
few,TRBJ2-5,TRBD2,TRBV5-4,CASSRSGGSGRETQYF,TGTGCCAGCAGCCGCAGTGGCGGGAGTGGGAGAGAGACCCAGTACTTC
-,TRBJ1-5,TRBD1,TRBV19,CASLTTGGANQPQHF,TGTGCCAGTCTTACAACAGGGGGCGCGAATCAGCCCCAGCATTTT
once,TRBJ2-7,-,TRBV29-1,CSGALGPGYEQYF,TGCAGCGGCGCCCTGGGTCCGGGCTACGAGCAGTACTTC
-,TRBJ2-7,TRBD1,TRBV20-1,CSAKGAYEQYF,TGCAGTGCTAAGGGGGCTTACGAGCAGTACTTC
-,TRBJ1-1,-,TRBV2,CASSPRGGNTEAFF,TGTGCCAGCAGTCCGCGAGGGGGGAACACTGAAGCTTTCTTT
once,TRBJ2-3,-,TRBV7-2,CASSRGVTDTQYF,TGTGCCAGCAGCCGGGGAGTCACAGATACGCAGTATTTT
-,TRBJ2-7,TRBD2,TRBV10-3,CAIRSLAGGSGIYEQYF,TGTGCCATCAGATCGCTAGCGGGAGGCTCCGGGATCTACGAGCAGTACTTC
-,TRBJ2-7,TRBD2,TRBV11-2,CASSPLTSGRGEQYF,TGTGCCAGCAGCCCACTGACTAGCGGGAGAGGTGAGCAGTACTTC
-,TRBJ1-6,-,TRBV30,CACQPAGGPPLHF,TGTGCCTGTCAACCCGCCGGAGGCCCACCCCTCCACTTT
-,TRBJ2-5,-,TRBV5-8,CASSLRVETQYF,TGTGCCAGCTCCCTGCGGGTGGAGACCCAGTACTTC
-,TRBJ2-6,TRBD1,TRBV28,CASSSPGDRRRSGANVLTF,TGTGCCAGCAGTTCACCAGGGGACAGGCGCCGCTCTGGGGCCAACGTCCTGACTTTC
once,TRBJ1-2,-,TRBV7-8,CASSYIGANYGYTF,TGTGCCAGCAGCTACATAGGGGCTAACTATGGCTACACCTTC
-,TRBJ2-7,-,TRBV4-1,CASSQVQGTYEQYF,TGCGCCAGCAGCCAAGTGCAGGGAACGTACGAGCAGTACTTC
-,TRBJ2-7,TRBD1,TRBV2,CASSEALGLTGFGEQYF,TGTGCCAGCAGTGAAGCGCTAGGATTGACAGGGTTTGGCGAGCAGTACTTC
once,TRBJ2-3,-,TRBV7-9,CASSLAGPTDTQYF,TGTGCCAGCAGCTTAGCGGGGCCCACAGATACGCAGTATTTT
-,TRBJ1-5,TRBD1,TRBV19,CASSMTGVGVPQHF,TGTGCCAGTAGTATGACAGGGGTCGGTGTGCCCCAGCATTTT
-,TRBJ1-2,TRBD1,TRBV6-5,CASSYAAGGDYGYTF,TGTGCCAGCAGTTACGCCGCAGGGGGCGACTATGGCTACACCTTC
-,TRBJ2-3,-,TRBV4-2,CASSQEVGRTDTQYF,TGTGCCAGCAGCCAAGAGGTCGGGAGAACAGATACGCAGTATTTT
once,TRBJ1-5,-,TRBV6-1,CASSAGKGFNQPQHF,TGTGCCAGCAGTGCAGGGAAGGGGTTCAATCAGCCCCAGCATTTT
-,TRBJ2-1,TRBD2,TRBV28,CASRGLAGGEQFF,TGTGCCAGCAGGGGGCTAGCGGGAGGTGAGCAGTTCTTC
few,TRBJ2-3,-,TRBV6-1,CASSEWRDTQYF,TGTGCCAGCAGTGAATGGAGAGATACGCAGTATTTT
-,TRBJ1-6,TRBD1,TRBV27,CASSLSDRALRTMHSPLHF,TGTGCCAGCAGTTTATCGGACAGGGCTTTGAGGACTATGCATTCACCCCTCCACTTT
few,TRBJ2-7,TRBD1,TRBV4-1,CASSLGETGGYEQYF,TGCGCCAGCAGCCTCGGGGAAACAGGGGGCTACGAGCAGTACTTC